The 10 T cell receptor beta chains below come from one sample, sequenced in a study of regulatory T cells in long-lasting Graves disease. To make TCR beta libraries, researchers used iRepertoire HTBI primers and Arm-PCR of CDR3 regions. Each CDR3 protein gets one entry after TCRdb re-called the multiplex PCR reads with MiXCR. The table includes roughly 450,000 distinct CDR3 sequences, about 20% detected once. The time point was: persistent/refractory GD, antithyroid drugs over 5 years with positive TRAb. PBMC RNA served as the TCR library source. This material consisted of peripheral blood mononuclear cells (PBMCs), taken when the disease was refractory, from a patient treated with antithyroid drugs. The origin of the receptors is a female donor with Graves disease.

Only a few counts were recorded for this clonotype. The DNA for the CDR3 is TGTGCCAGCAGCTTGGAACTAGCGGGAAAGTCCTACGAGCAGTACTTC. Its protein is CASSLELAGKSYEQYF. J is TRBJ2-7 and V is TRBV5-6, with 10 nucleotides matching TRBD2. V was clipped by 0 bases and J by 1 base; unmatched bases: 4. The CDR3 loop spans 16 amino acids. CDR1 is SGHDT and CDR2 is YYEEEE in the germline V gene.

This clonotype has only one observation. The V gene is TRBV29-1, the J gene TRBJ1-1; D unresolved. Trimming removed 7 bases from V and 4 bases from J, with 13 bases in between. The CDR3 spans 12 residues. Per germline, CDR1 SQVTM and CDR2 ANQGSEA. CDR3 nucleotides: TGCAGCGGGACCCCCCCGGGCACTGAAGCTTTCTTT. The encoded protein is CSGTPPGTEAFF.

This clonotype was seen repeatedly, ten times or more. V gene TRBV6-1 combines with J gene TRBJ1-1; no reliable D call. This CDR3 comprises 14 residues. The V gene's germline CDR1 is MNHNS and CDR2 SASEGT. The V and J ends lost 2 bases and 1 base respectively, with 8 bases between them. The CDR3: CASSETGRNTEAFF. The CDR3 nucleotides are TGTGCCAGCAGTGAAACCGGCAGGAACACTGAAGCTTTCTTT.

This clonotype was recorded many times. The chain recombines TRBV7-2 with TRBJ2-7, with 7 bases that match TRBD2. This CDR3 spans 15 amino acids. The germline V gene has CDR1 SGHTA and CDR2 FQGNSA. Germline trimming cut 4 bases from V and 4 bases from J; bases unmatched to any gene: 10. CDR3 in DNA: TGTGCCAGCAGCTCCGCCGTGGGGAGGGGATACGAGCAGTACTTC. This encodes CASSSAVGRGYEQYF.

This clonotype was detected only a few times. The chain carries TRBV5-1 and TRBJ2-5; D remains ambiguous. The CDR3 runs 14 residues. V lost 1 base and J 2 bases, leaving 9 bases between the germline ends. Germline CDR1 reads SGHRS; CDR2 reads YFSETQ. DNA for the CDR3: TGCGCCAGCAGCTTGCCGACAAGACAAGAGACCCAGTACTTC. Protein sequence: CASSLPTRQETQYF.

This clonotype has at least ten counts. This chain joins TRBV6-1 and TRBJ2-7, with TRBD1 as a possible D gene (5 bases). V lost 5 bases to trimming and J lost 4 bases, with 12 bases between them. There are 13 residues in the CDR3. The germline gives CDR1 MNHNS, CDR2 SASEGT. CDR3: CASSPRDRYEQYF. The CDR3 nucleotides read TGTGCCAGCAGTCCAAGAGACAGATACGAGCAGTACTTC.

This clonotype was seen a single time. The chain links TRBV19 to TRBJ1-1, with 12 bases lining up with TRBD1. The V and J ends lost 7 bases and 5 bases, in that order; junction bases with no gene match: 11. The germline CDR1 and CDR2 sequences are LNHDA and SQIVND (reference sequence). CDR3 length equals 16 residues. As DNA, the CDR3 is TGTGCCAGTACCCTTTCCCGGGACAGGGGGCATACTGAAGCTTTCTTT. Encoded protein: CASTLSRDRGHTEAFF.

The V and J genes are TRBV6-5 and TRBJ1-5; a weak D match, TRBD1 (6 bases). From germline, CDR1 is MNHEY and CDR2 SVGAGI. The CDR3 has 14 residues. The V end lost 4 bases, the J end lost 6 bases, and 13 bases lay between the germline ends. CDR3 sequence reads: CASSLGGPSQPQHF. CDR3 DNA: TGTGCCAGCAGTTTAGGGGGGCCTAGTCAGCCCCAGCATTTT.

This clonotype showed up just a few times. V gene TRBV3-1 combines with J gene TRBJ2-7; no firm D call. V was clipped by 3 bases and J by 1 base, with 10 bases between them. The CDR3 extends over 14 amino acids. Germline-derived CDR1 and CDR2 are LGHDT and YNNKEL (reference sequence). CDR3 in amino acids: CASSQVDASYEQYF. The CDR3 bases are TGTGCCAGCAGCCAGGTGGATGCATCCTACGAGCAGTACTTC.

The V and J genes are TRBV29-1 and TRBJ1-1; D is uncertain. Looked up from germline, CDR1 is SQVTM and CDR2 is ANQGSEA. The CDR3 is made up of 13 amino acids. Trimming stripped 5 bases from V and 1 base from J, with 11 bases between. As DNA, the CDR3 is TGCAGCGTTTTGTCCCGGCCGAACACTGAAGCTTTCTTT. Residues: CSVLSRPNTEAFF. Together with reference TRBV29-1 and TRBJ1-1, the CDR3 gives the full variable domain: SAVISQKPSRDICQRGTSLTIQCQVDSQVTMMFWYRQQPGQSLTLIATANQGSEATYESGFVIDKFPISRPNLTFSTLTVSNMSPEDSSIYLCSVLSRPNTEAFFGQGTRLTVV.